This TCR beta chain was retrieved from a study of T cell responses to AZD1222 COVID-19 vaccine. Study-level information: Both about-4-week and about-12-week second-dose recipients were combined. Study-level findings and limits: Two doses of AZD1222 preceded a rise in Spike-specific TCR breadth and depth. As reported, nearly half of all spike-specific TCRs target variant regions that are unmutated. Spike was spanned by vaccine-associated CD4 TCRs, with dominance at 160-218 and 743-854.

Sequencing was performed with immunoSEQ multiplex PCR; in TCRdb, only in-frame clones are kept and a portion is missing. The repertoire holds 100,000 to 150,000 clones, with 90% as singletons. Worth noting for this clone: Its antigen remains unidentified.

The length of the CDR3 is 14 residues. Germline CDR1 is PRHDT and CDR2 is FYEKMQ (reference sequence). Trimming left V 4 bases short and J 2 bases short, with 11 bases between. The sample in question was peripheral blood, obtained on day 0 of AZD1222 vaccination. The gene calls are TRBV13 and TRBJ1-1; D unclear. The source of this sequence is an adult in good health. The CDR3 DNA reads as TGTGCCAGCAGCTCTGGACGGATAAACACTGAAGCTTTCTTT. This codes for CASSSGRINTEAFF.